Each of the 26 T cell receptor beta chains below was sequenced from the same sample in a study of yellow fever vaccine responses in identical twins. TCRdb reanalysed the RT-PCR reads using MiXCR and keeps one entry per CDR3 protein. This table has thousands of distinct CDR3 sequences, roughly nine tenths appearing once. The specimen comprised T cells from blood (PBMCs), unsorted or a sorted subset (not recorded which), sampled before or after yellow fever vaccination (not recorded which). The receptors come from a woman aged 18-35 years who received the yellow fever vaccine.

This clonotype came up a few times. V is TRBV5-1 and J is TRBJ2-7; a possible D gene is TRBD1 (5 bases). The germline V gene has CDR1 SGHRS and CDR2 YFSETQ. V was cut by 5 bases and J by 2 bases, with 14 bases left in between. The CDR3 is 14 residues long. CDR3 region: CASSLDSLTYEQYF. The CDR3, as DNA: TGCGCCAGCAGTCTTGACAGCCTCACCTACGAGCAGTACTTC.

J is TRBJ2-7 and V is TRBV5-5, with TRBD1 as a possible D gene (6 bases). Deletions cut 4 bases from V and 2 bases from J, with 10 bases between. In germline, CDR1 is SGHKS, CDR2 YYEKEE (reference sequence). The length of the CDR3 is 13 residues. The CDR3 loop reads CASSPQGTYEQYF. The CDR3, as DNA: TGTGCCAGCAGCCCACAGGGTACCTACGAGCAGTACTTC.

In DNA, the CDR3 is TGTGCCAGCAGCTTGACGGCTGCAACCTACGAGCAGTACTTC. It translates to CASSLTAATYEQYF. The gene calls are TRBV7-3 and TRBJ2-7; D not certain. Germline CDR1 and CDR2: SGHTA and FQGTGA. The CDR3 extends over 14 amino acids. V was pared by 3 bases and J by 2 bases, with 11 bases between.

CDR3 loop: CASSRDRGLSYEQYF. In DNA, the CDR3 is TGTGCCAGCAGCCGAGACAGGGGTCTCTCCTACGAGCAGTACTTC. This rearrangement joins TRBV11-1 to TRBJ2-7, with 8 positions matching TRBD1. The V gene's germline CDR1 is SGHAT and CDR2 FQDESV (reference sequence). The CDR3 is 15 amino acids. The V and J ends lost 5 bases and 0 bases, in that order; junction bases with no gene match: 6.

The CDR3 coding sequence is TGTGCCAGCCAGGTAGCGGGGGGCTACAATGAGCAGTTCTTC. Amino acid sequence: CASQVAGGYNEQFF. V and J are TRBV12-1 and TRBJ2-1; the table assigns TRBD2, which was not confirmed against the DNA. TRBV12-1 is a pseudogene locus. This CDR3 comprises 14 residues.

This chain links TRBV5-1 with TRBJ2-4; D gene unclear. V lost 0 bases and J lost 11, with 12 bases in between. Germline V lookup: CDR1 SGHRS, CDR2 YFSETQ. The CDR3 length is 13 residues. CDR3 nucleotide sequence: TGCGCCAGCAGCTTGGAACCCGTCAGCGTTCAGTACTTC. As protein: CASSLEPVSVQYF.

The V call is TRBV5-4, the J call TRBJ2-5; TRBD1 is a possible D gene (6 bases). Germline V gene sequence: CDR1 SGHNT, CDR2 YYREEE (reference sequence). Trimming shortened V by 4 bases and J by 13 bases, and 14 bases separated the two germline ends. The CDR3 extends over 11 amino acids. CDR3 loop: CASSGRDIWYF. The CDR3 bases are TGTGCCAGCAGCGGAAGGGACATCTGGTACTTC.

The chain employs TRBV9 and TRBJ2-1; tentatively, D is TRBD1 (6 bases). CDR3 length: 12 amino acids. Looked up from germline, CDR1 is SGDLS and CDR2 is YYNGEE. Trimming shortened V by 4 bases and J by 7 bases, and 9 bases separated the two germline ends. The CDR3 spells CASSYTGNEQFF. The CDR3 DNA follows: TGTGCCAGCAGCTACACAGGGAATGAGCAGTTCTTC.

The chain couples TRBV5-1 to TRBJ1-5, with a weak D call TRBD1 (6 bases). Germline CDR1 reads SGHRS; CDR2 reads YFSETQ. The CDR3 extends over 15 amino acids. V lost 0 bases and J 7 bases, leaving 14 bases between the germline ends. The chain's CDR3 is CASSLGSGGGQPQHF. The CDR3 coding sequence is TGCGCCAGCAGCTTGGGGTCCGGGGGCGGCCAGCCCCAGCATTTT.

V is TRBV12-3 or TRBV12-4 and J is TRBJ2-3, with 9 bases aligning to TRBD2. CDR3 size: 16 residues. J was trimmed by 6 bases and V by 1 base; bases with no gene match: 8. The CDR3 loop reads CASSLGSQRGVDTQYF. The CDR3 bases are TGTGCCAGCAGTTTAGGGTCTCAGCGGGGGGTTGATACGCAGTATTTT.

The rearrangement joins TRBV11-1 to TRBJ2-3; D assignment may be TRBD1 or TRBD2 (5 bases each). Trimming pared 5 bases from V and 0 bases from J, leaving 12 bases between. Germline V gene data show CDR1 as SGHAT and CDR2 as FQDESV (reference sequence). The CDR3 covers 15 residues. The chain's CDR3 is CASSTPGTSTDTQYF. The CDR3 DNA reads TGTGCCAGCAGCACCCCAGGGACCAGCACAGATACGCAGTATTTT.

This chain uses TRBV5-1 with TRBJ2-7; D call uncertain. CDR3 length equals 13 residues. The germline V gene encodes CDR1 SGHRS and CDR2 YFSETQ. V lost 3 bases and J lost 5, with 12 bases in between. CDR3 in amino acids: CASSSTLFHEQYF. The CDR3 nucleotides read TGCGCCAGCAGCTCGACCTTATTCCACGAGCAGTACTTC.

The chain joins TRBV7-3 to TRBJ1-5; no definite D call. Germline loops: CDR1 SGHTA, CDR2 FQGTGA. The V end was cut by 5 bases, the J end by 4 bases, with 9 bases between. The CDR3 extends over 13 amino acids. The CDR3 coding sequence is TGTGCCAGCAGCCTAAGGGCTAATCAGCCCCAGCATTTT. Protein: CASSLRANQPQHF. Supplemented by reference TRBV7-3 and TRBJ1-5, the full variable domain reads GAGVSQTPSNKVTEKGKYVELRCDPISGHTALYWYRQSLGQGPEFLIYFQGTGAADDSGLPNDRFFAVRPEGSVSTLKIQRTERGDSAVYLCASSLRANQPQHFGDGTRLSIL.

The V call is TRBV5-4, the J call TRBJ2-5; D is possibly TRBD2 (6 bases). The CDR3 sequence is 13 residues long. The V end was cut by 4 bases, the J end by 1 base, with 8 bases between. Germline V gives CDR1 SGHNT, CDR2 YYREEE (reference sequence). DNA of the CDR3: TGTGCCAGCAGCCGGACTATCCAAGAGACCCAGTACTTC. Translation: CASSRTIQETQYF.

This clonotype has a handful of counts. This chain connects TRBV29-1 to TRBJ1-2; no reliable D call. The CDR3 contains 15 residues. The V end was cut by 1 base, the J end by 4 bases, with 16 bases between. Germline CDR1 is SQVTM and CDR2 is ANQGSEA. CDR3 nucleotides: TGCAGCGTTGAAGTCGTGGGCCCCTCAGCCTATGGCTACACCTTC. It yields the protein CSVEVVGPSAYGYTF. Full variable domain (remainder filled in from reference TRBV29-1 and TRBJ1-2): SAVISQKPSRDICQRGTSLTIQCQVDSQVTMMFWYRQQPGQSLTLIATANQGSEATYESGFVIDKFPISRPNLTFSTLTVSNMSPEDSSIYLCSVEVVGPSAYGYTFGSGTRLTVV.

The chain employs TRBV15 and TRBJ1-6; D uncertain. The CDR3 runs to 13 residues. V was cut by 0 bases and J by 10 bases, with 7 bases left in between. Looked up from germline, CDR1 is LNHNV and CDR2 is YYDKDF (reference sequence). The CDR3: CATSRDSGSPLHF. The CDR3 DNA follows: TGTGCCACCAGCAGAGATAGTGGGTCACCCCTCCACTTT.

The chain uses TRBV15 and TRBJ2-6; D is unresolved. The CDR3 is made up of 14 amino acids. The ends were cut back, 5 bases at V and 2 bases at J, with 7 bases in the middle. Germline V CDR1 and CDR2: LNHNV, YYDKDF (reference sequence). The CDR3 is CATSSGTGANVLTF. The CDR3 DNA sequence: TGTGCCACCAGCTCTGGGACTGGGGCCAACGTCCTGACTTTC.

V usage is TRBV29-1 and J usage is TRBJ2-5; D gene uncertain. The CDR3 is made up of 11 amino acids. CDR1 SQVTM and CDR2 ANQGSEA come from the germline V gene. V lost 5 bases, J lost 2 bases, and 6 bases lay in between. CDR3 sequence (DNA): TGCAGCGTTAGGCCTCAAGAGACCCAGTACTTC. This encodes CSVRPQETQYF. Together with reference TRBV29-1 and TRBJ2-5, the CDR3 gives the full variable domain: SAVISQKPSRDICQRGTSLTIQCQVDSQVTMMFWYRQQPGQSLTLIATANQGSEATYESGFVIDKFPISRPNLTFSTLTVSNMSPEDSSIYLCSVRPQETQYFGPGTRLLVL.

The V gene is TRBV11-1, the J gene TRBJ1-1; 7 bases map to TRBD1. This CDR3 has 14 amino acids. Germline lookup yields CDR1 SGHAT and CDR2 FQDESV (reference sequence). After removal of 5 bases from V and 3 bases from J, the junction contained 6 bases not matched to a gene. For the CDR3, the DNA is TGTGCCAGCAGCCTCCCTACAGGGGACACTGAAGCTTTCTTT. Amino acid sequence: CASSLPTGDTEAFF.

The chain combines TRBV7-9 with TRBJ2-5; D not certain. V lost 3 bases and J lost 4, with 12 bases in between. Germline loops: CDR1 SEHNR, CDR2 FQNEAQ (reference sequence). This CDR3 region has 14 residues. The CDR3 coding sequence is TGTGCCAGCAGCTTTAAACAATCAATAGAGACCCAGTACTTC. It is translated as CASSFKQSIETQYF.

This chain joins TRBV11-2 and TRBJ2-7; 8 nucleotides match TRBD1. CDR3 size: 15 residues. Germline V gives CDR1 SGHAT, CDR2 FQNNGV. The V segment lost 5 bases and the J segment 2 bases; nucleotides outside the gene matches: 8. CDR3 sequence reads: CASSVDRAVTYEQYF. DNA for the CDR3: TGTGCCAGCAGCGTGGACAGGGCGGTAACCTACGAGCAGTACTTC.

This chain connects TRBV18 to TRBJ2-1, with a tentative D call TRBD1 (5 bases). Trimming took 1 base from V and 4 from J, leaving 11 bases between them. Germline V gene data show CDR1 as KGHSH and CDR2 as LQKENI. This CDR3 has 15 residues. The CDR3 here is CASSPLQTDYNEQFF. The CDR3 nucleotides read TGTGCCAGCTCACCACTCCAGACAGATTACAATGAGCAGTTCTTC.

V usage is TRBV28 and J usage is TRBJ2-1; 12 nucleotides match TRBD1. The CDR3 has 15 residues. Trimming at V came to 7 bases and at J to 8 bases, leaving 9 bases not matched to a gene. Germline lookup yields CDR1 MDHEN and CDR2 SYDVKM. DNA for the CDR3: TGTGCCAGCAAGATCTCGGGACAGGGGGCCCATGAGCAGTTCTTC. It specifies CASKISGQGAHEQFF.

The rearrangement links TRBV25-1 to TRBJ1-1; D is perhaps TRBD1 (5 bases). The length of the CDR3 is 16 residues. CDR1 and CDR2 from the germline V gene are MGHDK and SYGVNS. The germline V and J ends were trimmed by 4 bases and 0 bases, with 15 bases remaining between them. The chain's CDR3 is CASSAAGASLNTEAFF. The CDR3 nucleotides are TGTGCCAGCAGTGCCGCCGGGGCCAGCTTGAACACTGAAGCTTTCTTT. Full variable domain (remainder filled in from reference TRBV25-1 and TRBJ1-1): EADIYQTPRYLVIGTGKKITLECSQTMGHDKMYWYQQDPGMELHLIHYSYGVNSTEKGDLSSESTVSRIRTEHFPLTLESARPSHTSQYLCASSAAGASLNTEAFFGQGTRLTVV.

This sequence joins TRBV29-1 and TRBJ2-5; D remains unclear. Trimming removed 6 bases at V and 7 bases at J, with 15 bases between. The germline V gene has CDR1 SQVTM and CDR2 ANQGSEA. The CDR3 is made up of 12 amino acids. This CDR3 is CSVRDPPGTQYF. The CDR3 DNA reads as TGCAGCGTGCGTGATCCGCCGGGGACCCAGTACTTC. Filled out from reference TRBV29-1 and TRBJ2-5, the complete variable domain reads SAVISQKPSRDICQRGTSLTIQCQVDSQVTMMFWYRQQPGQSLTLIATANQGSEATYESGFVIDKFPISRPNLTFSTLTVSNMSPEDSSIYLCSVRDPPGTQYFGPGTRLLVL.

The V and J genes are TRBV7-2 and TRBJ2-1; TRBD1 matches 12 bases. After removal of 7 bases from V and 12 bases from J, the junction contained 10 bases not matched to a gene. Germline V CDR1 and CDR2: SGHTA, FQGNSA. CDR3 size: 14 residues. CDR3 sequence reads: CASNPPGQGAWQFF. In DNA, the CDR3 is TGTGCCAGCAATCCTCCGGGACAGGGGGCTTGGCAGTTCTTC.